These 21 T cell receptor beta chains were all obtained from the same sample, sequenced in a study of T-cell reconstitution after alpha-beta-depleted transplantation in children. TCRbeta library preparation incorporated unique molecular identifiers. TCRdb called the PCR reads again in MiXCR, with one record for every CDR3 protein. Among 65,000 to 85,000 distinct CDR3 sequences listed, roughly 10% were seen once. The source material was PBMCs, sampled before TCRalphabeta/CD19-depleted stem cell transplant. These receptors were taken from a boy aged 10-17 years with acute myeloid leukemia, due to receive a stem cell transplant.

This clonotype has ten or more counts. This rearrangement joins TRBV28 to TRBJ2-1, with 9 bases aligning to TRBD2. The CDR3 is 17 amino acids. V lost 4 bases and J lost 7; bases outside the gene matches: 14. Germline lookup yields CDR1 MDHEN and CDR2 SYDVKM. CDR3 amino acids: CASSSPMGLAGTNEQFF. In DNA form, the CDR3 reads TGTGCCAGCAGTTCCCCTATGGGGCTAGCGGGGACTAATGAGCAGTTCTTC. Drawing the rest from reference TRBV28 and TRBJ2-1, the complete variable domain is DVKVTQSSRYLVKRTGEKVFLECVQDMDHENMFWYRQDPGLGLRLIYFSYDVKMKEKGDIPEGYSVSREKKERFSLILESASTNQTSMYLCASSSPMGLAGTNEQFFGPGTRLTVL.

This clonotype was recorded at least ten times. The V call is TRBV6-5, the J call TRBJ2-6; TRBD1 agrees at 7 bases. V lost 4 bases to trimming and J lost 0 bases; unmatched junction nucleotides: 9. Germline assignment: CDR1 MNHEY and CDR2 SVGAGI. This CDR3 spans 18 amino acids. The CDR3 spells CASSFLTGSPSGANVLTF. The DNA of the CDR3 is TGTGCCAGCAGTTTTCTGACAGGGAGCCCCTCTGGGGCCAACGTCCTGACTTTC.

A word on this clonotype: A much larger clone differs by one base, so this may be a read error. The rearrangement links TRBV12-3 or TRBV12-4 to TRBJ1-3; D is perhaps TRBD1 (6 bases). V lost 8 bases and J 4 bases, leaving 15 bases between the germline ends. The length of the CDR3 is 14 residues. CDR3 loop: CASPISGGGNTIYF. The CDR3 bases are TGTGCCAGCCCCATTTCGGGGGGCGGAAACACCATATATTTT.

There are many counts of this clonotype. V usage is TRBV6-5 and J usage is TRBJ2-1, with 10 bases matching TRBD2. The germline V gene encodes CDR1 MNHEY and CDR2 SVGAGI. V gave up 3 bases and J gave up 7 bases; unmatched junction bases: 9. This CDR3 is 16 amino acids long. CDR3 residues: CASSYLAGGRRNEQFF. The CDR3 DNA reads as TGTGCCAGCAGTTATTTAGCGGGGGGAAGGAGGAATGAGCAGTTCTTC.

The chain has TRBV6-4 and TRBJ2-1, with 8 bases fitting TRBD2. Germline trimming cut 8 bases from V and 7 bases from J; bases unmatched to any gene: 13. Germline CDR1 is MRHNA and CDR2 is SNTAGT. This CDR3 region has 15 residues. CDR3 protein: CASEDLSGGRNEQFF. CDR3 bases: TGTGCCAGCGAAGACCTTTCGGGGGGGAGGAATGAGCAGTTCTTC.

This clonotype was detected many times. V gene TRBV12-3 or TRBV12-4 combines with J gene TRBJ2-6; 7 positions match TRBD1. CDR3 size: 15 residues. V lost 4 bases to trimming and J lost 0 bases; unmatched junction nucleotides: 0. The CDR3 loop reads CASSWDSSGANVLTF. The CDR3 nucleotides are TGTGCCAGCAGTTGGGACAGCTCTGGGGCCAACGTCCTGACTTTC.

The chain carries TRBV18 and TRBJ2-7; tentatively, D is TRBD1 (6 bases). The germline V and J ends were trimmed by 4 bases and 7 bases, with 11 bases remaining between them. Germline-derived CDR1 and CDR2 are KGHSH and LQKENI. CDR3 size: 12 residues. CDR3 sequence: CASSQTGLEQYV. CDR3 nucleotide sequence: TGTGCCAGCTCACAGACAGGCCTTGAGCAGTACGTC.

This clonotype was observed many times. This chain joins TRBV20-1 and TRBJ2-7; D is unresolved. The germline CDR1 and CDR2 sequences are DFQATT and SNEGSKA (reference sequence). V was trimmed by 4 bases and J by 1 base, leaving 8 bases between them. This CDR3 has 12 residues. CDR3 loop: CSAMDRSYEQYF. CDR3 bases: TGCAGTGCTATGGACCGTTCCTACGAGCAGTACTTC.

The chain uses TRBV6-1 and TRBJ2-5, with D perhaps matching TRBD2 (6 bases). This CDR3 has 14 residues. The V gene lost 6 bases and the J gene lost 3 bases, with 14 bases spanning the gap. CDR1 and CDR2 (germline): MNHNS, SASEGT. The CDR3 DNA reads TGTGCCAGCAGCCCGGGATTAGCGGAAGAGACCCAGTACTTC. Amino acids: CASSPGLAEETQYF.

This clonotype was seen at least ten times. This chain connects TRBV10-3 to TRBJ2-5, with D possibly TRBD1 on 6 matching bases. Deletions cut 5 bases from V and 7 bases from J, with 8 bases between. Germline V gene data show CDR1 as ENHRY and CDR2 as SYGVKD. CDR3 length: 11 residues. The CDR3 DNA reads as TGTGCCATCAGTTCAGGGGTGACCCAGTACTTC. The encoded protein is CAISSGVTQYF.

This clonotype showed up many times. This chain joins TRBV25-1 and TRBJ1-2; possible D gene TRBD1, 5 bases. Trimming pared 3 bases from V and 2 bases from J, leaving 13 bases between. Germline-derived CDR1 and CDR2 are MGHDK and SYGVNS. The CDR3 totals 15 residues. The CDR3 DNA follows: TGTGCCAGCAGTGACCAAAAGACAGTAAACTATGGCTACACCTTC. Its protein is CASSDQKTVNYGYTF.

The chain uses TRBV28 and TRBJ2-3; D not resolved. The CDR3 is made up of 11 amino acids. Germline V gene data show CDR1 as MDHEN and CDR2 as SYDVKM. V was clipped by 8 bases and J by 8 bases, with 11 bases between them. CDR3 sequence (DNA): TGTGCCAGCTCCACCGACGGTACGCAGTATTTT. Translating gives CASSTDGTQYF.

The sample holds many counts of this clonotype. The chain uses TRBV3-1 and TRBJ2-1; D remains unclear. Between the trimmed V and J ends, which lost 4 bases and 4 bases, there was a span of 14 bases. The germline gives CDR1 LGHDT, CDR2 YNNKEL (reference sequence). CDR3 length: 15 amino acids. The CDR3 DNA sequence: TGTGCCAGCAGCCTCGCTGGGAATTGGTACAATGAGCAGTTCTTC. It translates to CASSLAGNWYNEQFF.

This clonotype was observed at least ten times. The CDR3 region is CASGNRAGPSQPQHF. CDR3 DNA sequence: TGTGCCAGCGGAAACCGCGCGGGGCCGAGTCAGCCCCAGCATTTT. This rearrangement joins TRBV12-3 or TRBV12-4 to TRBJ1-5; D possibly corresponds to TRBD1 (5 bases). The V gene lost 8 bases and the J gene lost 6 bases, with 20 bases spanning the gap. This CDR3 has 15 residues.

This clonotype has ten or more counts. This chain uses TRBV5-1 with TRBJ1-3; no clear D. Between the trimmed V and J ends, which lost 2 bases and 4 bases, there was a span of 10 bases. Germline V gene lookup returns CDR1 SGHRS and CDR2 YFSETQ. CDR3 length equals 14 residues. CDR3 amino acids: CASSFEGAGNTIYF. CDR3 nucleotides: TGCGCCAGCAGCTTTGAGGGAGCAGGAAACACCATATATTTT.

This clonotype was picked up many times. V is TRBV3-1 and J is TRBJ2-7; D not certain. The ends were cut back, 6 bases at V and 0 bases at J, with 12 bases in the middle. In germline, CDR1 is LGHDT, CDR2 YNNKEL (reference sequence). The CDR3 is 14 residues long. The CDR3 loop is CASSSEFHSYEQYF. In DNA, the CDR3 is TGTGCCAGCAGTTCAGAGTTTCACTCCTACGAGCAGTACTTC.

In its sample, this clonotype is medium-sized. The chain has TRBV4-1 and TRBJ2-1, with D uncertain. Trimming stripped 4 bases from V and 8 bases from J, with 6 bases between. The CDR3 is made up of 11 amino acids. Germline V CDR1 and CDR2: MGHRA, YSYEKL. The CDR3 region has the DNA TGCGCCAGCAGCCCTGGGGATGAGCAGTTCTTC. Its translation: CASSPGDEQFF.

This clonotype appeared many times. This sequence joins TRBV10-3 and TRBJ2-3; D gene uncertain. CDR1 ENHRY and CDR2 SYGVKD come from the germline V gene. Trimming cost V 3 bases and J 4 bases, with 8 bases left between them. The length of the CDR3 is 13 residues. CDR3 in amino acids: CAISDSDSDTQYF. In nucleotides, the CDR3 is TGTGCCATCAGTGACTCCGACTCAGATACGCAGTATTTT.

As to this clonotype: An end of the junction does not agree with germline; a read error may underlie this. In nucleotides, the CDR3 is TGTGCCAGCAGCTTAGATCCCTCCTCCGACGAGCAGTACTTC. It specifies CASSLDPSSDEQYF. The chain employs TRBV11-3 and TRBJ2-7; unclear D gene. This CDR3 has 14 residues. Germline-derived CDR1 and CDR2 are SGHNT and YENEEA.

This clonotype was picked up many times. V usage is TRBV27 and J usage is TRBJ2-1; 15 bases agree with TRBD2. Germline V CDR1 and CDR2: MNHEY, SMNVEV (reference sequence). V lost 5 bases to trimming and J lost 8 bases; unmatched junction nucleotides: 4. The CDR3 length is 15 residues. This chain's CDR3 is CASSLGLAGGYEQFF. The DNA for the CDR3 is TGTGCCAGCAGTCTCGGACTAGCGGGAGGGTATGAGCAGTTCTTC.

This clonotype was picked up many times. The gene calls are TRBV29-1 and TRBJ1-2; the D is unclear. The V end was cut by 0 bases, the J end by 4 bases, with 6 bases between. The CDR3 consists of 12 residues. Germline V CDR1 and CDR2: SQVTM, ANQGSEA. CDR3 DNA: TGCAGCGTTGAAGACAGACCCTATGGCTACACCTTC. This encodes CSVEDRPYGYTF.